Reported below is one T cell receptor beta chain. The data were taken from a study of OX40 agonist ivuxolimab in advanced cancers. Libraries were prepared by immunoSEQ multiplex PCR; TCRdb keeps only in-frame clonotypes and omits some of them. The sample lists fewer than 25,000 clones, about 86% occurring once. The CDR3 runs to 15 residues. Looked up from germline, CDR1 is MNHEY and CDR2 is SVGAGI. V lost 1 base to trimming and J lost 0 bases; unmatched junction nucleotides: 1. The TCR sequence derives from an adult with an advanced solid tumor such as melanoma, head and neck, liver or kidney cancer. Sequencing used CD4+ or CD8+ T cells sorted from blood, obtained in a trial of the OX40 agonist ivuxolimab. The J gene is TRBJ2-3, the V gene TRBV6-5; 7 nucleotides match TRBD2. CDR3 amino acids: CASSYYGGSTDTQYF. The CDR3 DNA reads TGTGCCAGCAGTTACTACGGGGGGAGCACAGATACGCAGTATTTT.